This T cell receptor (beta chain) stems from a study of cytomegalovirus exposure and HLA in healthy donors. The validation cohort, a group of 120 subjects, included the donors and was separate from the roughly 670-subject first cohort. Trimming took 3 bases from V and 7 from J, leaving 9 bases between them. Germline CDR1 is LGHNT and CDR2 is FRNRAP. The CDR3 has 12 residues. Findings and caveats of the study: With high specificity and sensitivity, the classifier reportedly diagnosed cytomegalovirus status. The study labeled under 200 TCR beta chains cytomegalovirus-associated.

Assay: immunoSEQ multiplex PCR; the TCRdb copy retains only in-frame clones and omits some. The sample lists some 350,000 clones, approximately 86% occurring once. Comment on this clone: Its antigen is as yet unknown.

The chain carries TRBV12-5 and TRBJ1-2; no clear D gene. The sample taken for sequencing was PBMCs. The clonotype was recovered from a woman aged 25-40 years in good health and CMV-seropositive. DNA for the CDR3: TGTGCTAGTGGTTTTTTCTCGGGTGGCTACACCTTC. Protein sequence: CASGFFSGGYTF.